This entry lists 22 T cell receptor beta chains sequenced from one sample in a study of neurological immune-mediated disorders. Via MiXCR, TCRdb re-called the 5' RACE reads, giving one row per CDR3 protein. Of about 60,000 distinct CDR3 sequences in the sample, around a tenth were seen once. Time point specified: longitudinal time-point 2. The source material was PBMCs. The source is a young man in good health.

In its sample, this clonotype was seen many times. The chain uses TRBV29-1 and TRBJ1-5, with D maybe TRBD1 (5 bases). The CDR3 spans 13 residues. The germline V gene has CDR1 SQVTM and CDR2 ANQGSEA. V lost 4 bases and J lost 0, with 7 bases in between. The CDR3 nucleotides read TGCAGCGTTGGGGGGAATAGCAATCAGCCCCAGCATTTT. This encodes CSVGGNSNQPQHF.

This clonotype was counted many times. This sequence joins TRBV15 and TRBJ2-1; 8 positions match TRBD2. Germline V gene lookup returns CDR1 LNHNV and CDR2 YYDKDF (reference sequence). V gave up 3 bases and J gave up 9 bases; unmatched junction bases: 13. The CDR3 is 16 residues long. CDR3 protein: CATSSPSSGREVEQFF. In DNA form, the CDR3 reads TGTGCCACCAGCAGCCCCTCTAGCGGGCGAGAGGTTGAGCAGTTCTTC.

Many counts were recorded for this clonotype. The chain combines TRBV6-1 with TRBJ2-7; 10 bases match TRBD1. The CDR3 spans 14 residues. The germline V gene has CDR1 MNHNS and CDR2 SASEGT. The ends lost 4 bases at V and 6 bases at J; junction bases unmatched: 6. This CDR3 reads CASSGRDRGLEQYF. DNA of the CDR3: TGTGCCAGCAGTGGCCGGGACAGGGGTCTCGAGCAGTACTTC.

The V gene is TRBV21-1, the J gene TRBJ1-5; the table calls TRBD1, which could not be checked here. TRBV21-1 is flagged as a pseudogene. The CDR3 consists of 14 residues. The CDR3 DNA reads TGTGCCAGCAGCAAAGAACCGGGGGATCAGCCCCAGCATTTT. It yields the protein CASSKEPGDQPQHF.

This clonotype was seen ten or more times. The V call is TRBV20-1, the J call TRBJ2-4, with D possibly matching TRBD1 (6 bases). Trimming removed 0 bases at V and 7 bases at J, with 13 bases between. Germline V CDR1 and CDR2: DFQATT, SNEGSKA (reference sequence). The CDR3 length is 14 residues. CDR3 nucleotide sequence: TGCAGTGCTAGAGATCGGCAGGGGATCAACATTCAGTACTTC. Translated, it gives CSARDRQGINIQYF.

In this sample, this clonotype turned up many times. The rearrangement joins TRBV5-1 to TRBJ2-7, with 10 nucleotides matching TRBD1. Looked up from germline, CDR1 is SGHRS and CDR2 is YFSETQ. With 7 bases clipped from V and 4 bases from J, the junction kept 11 bases outside the gene matches. The CDR3 is made up of 15 amino acids. DNA of the CDR3: TGCGCCAGCGGGGACAGGGGAAACGGGAGATACGAGCAGTACTTC. It translates to CASGDRGNGRYEQYF.

To note about this clonotype: One base away lies a much larger clone, so this may be a sequencing read error. J is TRBJ2-7 and V is TRBV5-1; no firm D call. The germline V gene has CDR1 SGHRS and CDR2 YFSETQ. The V gene lost 4 bases and the J gene lost 5 bases, with 10 bases spanning the gap. This CDR3 has 12 residues. The CDR3 bases are TGCGCCAGCAGCCCGACGTGGGACGAGCAGTACTTC. Its translation: CASSPTWDEQYF. The whole variable domain, filled in from reference TRBV5-1 and TRBJ2-7, reads KAGVTQTPRYLIKTRGQQVTLSCSPISGHRSVSWYQQTPGQGLQFLFEYFSETQRNKGNFPGRFSGRQFSNSRSEMNVSTLELGDSALYLCASSPTWDEQYFGPGTRLTVT.

In its sample, this clonotype was seen many times. The chain employs TRBV10-3 and TRBJ1-1; TRBD1 matches at 8 bases. The CDR3 runs to 17 residues. V lost 4 bases to trimming and J lost 0 bases; unmatched junction nucleotides: 10. Germline V lookup: CDR1 ENHRY, CDR2 SYGVKD. The CDR3 DNA reads as TGTGCCATCAGTGGCCGGGACAGGTCAGCAGTGAACACTGAAGCTTTCTTT. Protein: CAISGRDRSAVNTEAFF.

CDR3 bases: TGTGCCTGGGCAACAGGGGAAAACCAGCCCCAGCATTTT. The encoded protein is CAWATGENQPQHF. V gene TRBV30 combines with J gene TRBJ1-5; the match to TRBD1 covers 7 bases. The CDR3 totals 13 residues. With V trimmed by 5 bases and J by 7 bases, 8 bases remained unmatched. CDR1 and CDR2 from the germline V gene are GTSNPN and SVGIG (reference sequence).

At least ten counts were recorded for this clonotype. The chain combines TRBV2 with TRBJ2-7, with a tentative D call TRBD2 (5 bases). The germline CDR1 and CDR2 sequences are SNHLY and FYNNEI. The CDR3 has 13 amino acids. V dropped 6 bases and J dropped 3 bases, with 12 bases sitting between them. The CDR3 reads CASSRDNIYEQYF. The CDR3 bases are TGTGCCAGCAGCCGGGATAACATCTACGAGCAGTACTTC. The entire variable domain, with the rest obtained from reference TRBV2 and TRBJ2-7, is as follows: EPEVTQTPSHQVTQMGQEVILRCVPISNHLYFYWYRQILGQKVEFLVSFYNNEISEKSEIFDDQFSVERPDGSNFTLKIRSTKLEDSAMYFCASSRDNIYEQYFGPGTRLTVT.

By its share, this clonotype is medium-sized. This chain joins TRBV29-1 and TRBJ2-2; D is uncertain. Germline V lookup: CDR1 SQVTM, CDR2 ANQGSEA. CDR3 length equals 10 residues. V gave up 3 bases and J gave up 4 bases, with 0 bases separating them. CDR3 DNA: TGCAGCGTTGACACCGGGGAGCTGTTTTTT. Amino acid sequence: CSVDTGELFF.

This clonotype came up many times. The rearrangement links TRBV24-1 to TRBJ2-5; tentatively, D is TRBD2 (6 bases). Trimming took 3 bases from V and 1 from J, leaving 11 bases between them. CDR3 length: 15 residues. Germline-derived CDR1 and CDR2 are KGHDR and SFDVKD. The CDR3 loop is CATSDPVGLQETQYF. The CDR3 DNA sequence: TGTGCCACCAGTGATCCCGTGGGACTCCAAGAGACCCAGTACTTC.

This clonotype was detected ten times or more. The chain combines TRBV29-1 with TRBJ2-2; TRBD1 matches at 10 bases. The V gene's germline CDR1 is SQVTM and CDR2 ANQGSEA. This CDR3 is built from 14 residues. V lost 4 bases, J lost 5 bases, and 4 bases stayed unmatched. The CDR3 is CSVGGGQGTGELFF. CDR3 coding DNA: TGCAGCGTTGGTGGGGGACAGGGGACCGGGGAGCTGTTTTTT.

The table lists this clonotype with many counts. This chain joins TRBV12-3 or TRBV12-4 and TRBJ2-1; D remains ambiguous. V was cut by 3 bases and J by 4 bases, with 7 bases left in between. The length of the CDR3 is 13 residues. DNA of the CDR3: TGTGCCAGCAGTTTGTCCAGGTACAATGAGCAGTTCTTC. This sequence encodes CASSLSRYNEQFF.

The genes are TRBV20-1 and TRBJ2-7, with D perhaps matching TRBD1 (5 bases). There are 13 residues in the CDR3. The V and J ends lost 2 bases and 0 bases respectively, with 8 bases between them. The V gene's germline CDR1 is DFQATT and CDR2 SNEGSKA (reference sequence). DNA of the CDR3: TGCAGTGCTAGAACAGGATCCTCCTACGAGCAGTACTTC. It translates to CSARTGSSYEQYF.

Points on this clonotype: This could be a read error, since a much larger clone is one nucleotide away. V usage is TRBV7-9 and J usage is TRBJ2-1; D is ambiguous. The CDR3 consists of 11 residues. Germline V lookup: CDR1 SEHNR, CDR2 FQNEAQ (reference sequence). The CDR3 nucleotides read TGTGCCAACAGCGCAATCAATGAGCAGTTCTTC. Its translation: CANSAINEQFF.

This clonotype was picked up many times. The chain links TRBV2 to TRBJ2-1, with D hard to call. Germline CDR1 reads SNHLY; CDR2 reads FYNNEI. The CDR3 loop spans 14 amino acids. With 6 bases removed from V and 5 bases from J, the gap between germline ends came to 14 bases. Here the CDR3 reads CASRAGRQNNEQFF. CDR3 DNA: TGTGCCAGCAGAGCAGGAAGACAAAACAATGAGCAGTTCTTC.

This clonotype appeared many times. The rearrangement links TRBV9 to TRBJ2-7, with 7 bases fitting TRBD2. Losses at the gene ends were 1 base for V and 2 bases for J; bases not matched to a gene: 9. The CDR3 length is 16 residues. From germline, CDR1 is SGDLS and CDR2 YYNGEE. DNA for the CDR3: TGTGCCAGCAGCGTAACTTCCGGGACTATTCCCTACGAGCAGTACTTC. It specifies CASSVTSGTIPYEQYF. Combining the CDR3 with reference TRBV9 and TRBJ2-7 gives the whole variable domain DSGVTQTPKHLITATGQRVTLRCSPRSGDLSVYWYQQSLDQGLQFLIQYYNGEERAKGNILERFSAQQFPDLHSELNLSSLELGDSALYFCASSVTSGTIPYEQYFGPGTRLTVT.

This clonotype occurred many times. This chain links TRBV3-1 with TRBJ2-7; D remains ambiguous. V dropped 0 bases and J dropped 5 bases, with 5 bases sitting between them. Germline CDR1 reads LGHDT; CDR2 reads YNNKEL (reference sequence). The CDR3 runs 12 residues. The CDR3 coding sequence is TGTGCCAGCAGCCAAGACGCGGACGAGCAGTACTTC. It translates to CASSQDADEQYF.

In its sample, this clonotype was seen many times. The chain has TRBV7-9 and TRBJ1-4; 9 nucleotides align to TRBD1. Germline values: CDR1 SEHNR, CDR2 FQNEAQ (reference sequence). V lost 4 bases, J lost 4 bases, and 1 base stayed unmatched. The CDR3 spans 14 residues. Here the CDR3 DNA reads TGTGCCAGCAGCTGGACAGGGGATAATGAAAAACTGTTTTTT. Protein: CASSWTGDNEKLFF.

This clonotype was observed at least ten times. The rearrangement uses TRBV6-5 and TRBJ2-5; 9 bases match TRBD1. After removal of 0 bases from V and 1 base from J, the junction contained 3 bases not matched to a gene. CDR3 length: 16 residues. Germline V gene lookup returns CDR1 MNHEY and CDR2 SVGAGI. This CDR3 reads CASSYSWTGAQETQYF. Here the CDR3 DNA reads TGTGCCAGCAGTTACTCTTGGACAGGGGCCCAAGAGACCCAGTACTTC.

This clonotype has a handful of counts. The chain links TRBV18 to TRBJ2-1, with 9 bases identical to TRBD2. The CDR3 is made up of 14 amino acids. After removal of 4 bases from V and 10 bases from J, the junction contained 8 bases not matched to a gene. Per germline, CDR1 KGHSH and CDR2 LQKENI. The CDR3: CASSLRVAGEEQFF. Written as DNA, the CDR3 is TGTGCCAGCTCACTTCGGGTAGCGGGAGAGGAGCAGTTCTTC.